The clone carrying this T cell receptor beta chain showed up just a few times. Its antigen remains unknown. Germline V CDR1 and CDR2: MGHRA, YSYEKL. The CDR3 length is 15 residues. With 2 bases removed from V and 1 base from J, the gap between germline ends came to 11 bases. The sample comes from a study of blood T cells in healthy people across ages. For the second PCR, which ran for about 7 to 11 cycles, a sample-barcoded 5' primer and a J-beta primer mix were used. TCRdb independently ran MiXCR on the 5' RACE reads; one entry per CDR3 protein. The data contain about 1.6 million distinct CDR3 sequences, roughly 32% of them singletons. Overall study results and limits: Age advanced and TCR beta diversity per million T cells fell, roughly linearly.

Isolation per sample recovered at least 6 million PBMCs. The chain recombines TRBV4-1 with TRBJ1-1, with unresolved D. Sequencing was carried out using blood. The TCR originated in a woman under 40 in good health. CDR3 loop: CASSQLTIPNTEAFF. The CDR3 DNA follows: TGCGCCAGCAGCCAACTTACTATTCCGAACACTGAAGCTTTCTTT.